These 30 T cell receptor beta chains came from one sample sequenced in a study of cytomegalovirus exposure and HLA in healthy donors. The PCR employed 60 Vbeta primers together with 13 Jbeta primers. The assay was immunoSEQ multiplex PCR, and TCRdb's table has in-frame clones only and misses some. The sample shows roughly 100,000 clones, 65% to 85% of them seen only once. The sample taken for sequencing was PBMCs. The receptor source for this set is a male donor in good health and CMV-seronegative.

The V gene is TRBV29-1, the J gene TRBJ2-1, with 7 bases matching TRBD1. This CDR3 spans 14 amino acids. Germline V gene sequence: CDR1 SQVTM, CDR2 ANQGSEA. The V segment lost 2 bases and the J segment 2 bases; nucleotides outside the gene matches: 3. For the CDR3, the DNA is TGCAGCGTTGAACGGGACAGAACCTACAATGAGCAGTTCTTC. Protein product: CSVERDRTYNEQFF.

This clone was picked up one time. The J gene is TRBJ2-1, the V gene TRBV19; D is unresolved. Germline V gene data show CDR1 as LNHDA and CDR2 as SQIVND (reference sequence). Trimming removed 8 bases from V and 9 bases from J, with 23 bases in between. The length of the CDR3 is 15 residues. In nucleotides, the CDR3 is TGTGCCAGTTCCGGTAGTTTATTAAGTATTCGTGAGCAGTTCTTC. Translation gives CASSGSLLSIREQFF.

In this sample, this clone turned up a few times. This chain connects TRBV30 to TRBJ2-1; 13 nucleotides align to TRBD2. CDR1 is GTSNPN, CDR2 SVGIG, per germline (reference sequence). V dropped 0 bases and J dropped 1; count of bases not matched to a gene: 6. There are 18 residues in the CDR3. CDR3 residues: CAWSVGLAGVISYNEQFF. CDR3 coding DNA: TGTGCCTGGAGTGTCGGACTAGCGGGAGTTATATCCTACAATGAGCAGTTCTTC.

The V gene is TRBV19, the J gene TRBJ1-5, with TRBD1 matching 7 bases. Germline V gene lookup returns CDR1 LNHDA and CDR2 SQIVND (reference sequence). V dropped 5 bases and J dropped 7; count of bases not matched to a gene: 14. The CDR3 is made up of 16 amino acids. The CDR3 DNA sequence: TGTGCCAGTAGTCGCCTCTCGCAGGGGGTGGGCCAGCCCCAGCATTTT. Translated, it gives CASSRLSQGVGQPQHF.

Here the CDR3 reads CASSQELAGSMEQFF. In DNA, the CDR3 is TGTGCCAGCAGCCAAGAACTAGCGGGATCGATGGAGCAGTTCTTC. The gene calls are TRBV4-2 and TRBJ2-1; 10 bases are a match to TRBD2. This CDR3 has 15 amino acids. Trimming at V came to 0 bases and at J to 10 bases, leaving 6 bases not matched to a gene. The V gene's germline CDR1 is LGHNA and CDR2 YNFKEQ.

The chain is built from TRBV13 and TRBJ2-2, with TRBD2 matching 7 bases. V shed 8 bases and J 0 bases; nucleotides not matched to a gene: 6. Germline V gene data show CDR1 as PRHDT and CDR2 as FYEKMQ (reference sequence). The CDR3 has 15 residues. The CDR3 DNA reads TGTGCCAGCTGGGGGGGACTTTCGAACACCGGGGAGCTGTTTTTT. It codes for CASWGGLSNTGELFF.

The chain is built from TRBV6-1 and TRBJ2-1; 10 bases are a match to TRBD2. Germline V lookup: CDR1 MNHNS, CDR2 SASEGT. Germline trimming cut 5 bases from V and 4 bases from J; bases unmatched to any gene: 5. The CDR3 is made up of 15 amino acids. CDR3 protein: CASSPTSGIYNEQFF. DNA of the CDR3: TGTGCCAGCAGTCCAACTAGCGGGATATACAATGAGCAGTTCTTC.

The chain recombines TRBV28 with TRBJ2-7, with a weak D call TRBD2 (7 bases). V shed 5 bases and J shed 2 bases, with 13 bases lying between them. CDR1 is MDHEN, CDR2 SYDVKM, per germline. This CDR3 has 14 residues. The CDR3 spells CASSQPGGPYEQYF. The CDR3 DNA follows: TGTGCCAGCAGTCAACCCGGGGGGCCCTACGAGCAGTACTTC.

The chain couples TRBV7-6 to TRBJ2-3; 8 bases match TRBD2. J gave up 5 bases and V 0 bases, and 10 bases lay outside the gene matches. Germline V gives CDR1 SGHVS, CDR2 FNYEAQ. This CDR3 contains 17 residues. CDR3 residues: CASSLAYTGGGEDTQYF. CDR3 nucleotide sequence: TGTGCCAGCAGCTTAGCGTATACGGGAGGGGGGGAAGATACGCAGTATTTT.

The count of this clone is one. The gene calls are TRBV7-8 and TRBJ2-7, with 9 bases matching TRBD1. The CDR3 totals 15 residues. The V segment lost 0 bases and the J segment 1 base; nucleotides outside the gene matches: 1. Germline-derived CDR1 and CDR2 are SGHVS and FQNEAQ. In DNA, the CDR3 is TGTGCCAGCAGCTTAGCGGGACAGGGATCCTACGAGCAGTACTTC. Protein: CASSLAGQGSYEQYF.

V usage is TRBV13 and J usage is TRBJ2-1, with TRBD2 identical over 8 bases. There are 16 residues in the CDR3. CDR1 and CDR2 from the germline V gene are PRHDT and FYEKMQ (reference sequence). The ends lost 5 bases at V and 1 base at J; junction bases unmatched: 7. The CDR3 here is CASSRIRGGSYNEQFF. The CDR3 bases are TGTGCCAGCAGCCGAATCCGGGGGGGATCCTACAATGAGCAGTTCTTC.

The chain couples TRBV28 to TRBJ2-1; 8 nucleotides line up with TRBD2. Germline CDR1 reads MDHEN; CDR2 reads SYDVKM. J was trimmed by 0 bases and V by 8 bases; bases with no gene match: 9. The CDR3 spans 16 residues. The CDR3 region has the DNA TGTGCCAGCCGACGGACGGGGGGGGGCTCCTACAATGAGCAGTTCTTC. Translated, it gives CASRRTGGGSYNEQFF.

This rearrangement joins TRBV7-9 to TRBJ2-1; 8 bases map to TRBD2. This CDR3 has 14 residues. V was pared by 8 bases and J by 4 bases, with 7 bases of the junction left unmatched. CDR1 is SEHNR and CDR2 is FQNEAQ in the germline V gene (reference sequence). CDR3 protein: CASAESGSYNEQFF. The CDR3 nucleotides read TGTGCCAGCGCTGAGAGCGGGAGTTACAATGAGCAGTTCTTC.

This clone has more than one count but fewer than ten. V usage is TRBV12-1 and J usage is TRBJ2-2; the table's D call, TRBD2, was not checked against the DNA. TRBV12-1 is reported as a pseudogene. The CDR3 is made up of 16 amino acids. DNA of the CDR3: TGTGCCAGCAGCTTTGAAGCGGGAGAGAACACCGGGGAGCTGTTTTTT. It encodes CASSFEAGENTGELFF.

The chain employs TRBV9 and TRBJ2-3, with 15 bases matching TRBD2. The CDR3 is made up of 17 amino acids. The germline V gene has CDR1 SGDLS and CDR2 YYNGEE. The V gene end was trimmed by 4 bases and the J gene end by 6 bases; junction bases not matched to a gene: 9. DNA of the CDR3: TGTGCCAGCAGCCCGCGGGGACTAGCGGGAGGATCTGATACGCAGTATTTT. Translated: CASSPRGLAGGSDTQYF.

V usage is TRBV27 and J usage is TRBJ2-7; tentative D call: TRBD2 (5 bases). The CDR3 spans 12 residues. The germline V gene encodes CDR1 MNHEY and CDR2 SMNVEV (reference sequence). Trimming took 11 bases from V and 5 from J, leaving 16 bases between them. Here the CDR3 DNA reads TGTGCCCCAGCAACTAGTCCCCACGAGCAGTACTTC. Protein: CAPATSPHEQYF.

The J gene is TRBJ1-1, the V gene TRBV6-1, with D possibly being TRBD1 (5 bases). The CDR3 runs to 14 residues. Trimming shortened V by 2 bases and J by 5 bases, and 12 bases separated the two germline ends. Germline V CDR1 and CDR2: MNHNS, SASEGT. Here the CDR3 reads CASSEWGVGTEAFF. CDR3 in DNA: TGTGCCAGCAGTGAATGGGGGGTTGGGACTGAAGCTTTCTTT.

The rearrangement uses TRBV18 and TRBJ1-2; D uncertain. The CDR3 is made up of 14 amino acids. Germline V gene sequence: CDR1 KGHSH, CDR2 LQKENI. Trimming stripped 0 bases from V and 3 bases from J, with 8 bases between. CDR3 DNA sequence: TGTGCCAGCTCACCACCGGGGAGAGACTATGGCTACACCTTC. It encodes CASSPPGRDYGYTF.

The chain employs TRBV27 and TRBJ2-3; possible D gene TRBD1, 6 bases. The CDR3 runs to 13 residues. Germline-derived CDR1 and CDR2 are MNHEY and SMNVEV (reference sequence). Trimming removed 5 bases from V and 5 bases from J, with 11 bases in between. Here the CDR3 DNA reads TGTGCCAGCAGTGGGACACACGGAGATACGCAGTATTTT. Protein product: CASSGTHGDTQYF.

The rearrangement joins TRBV4-3 to TRBJ2-1; D remains unclear. The CDR3 is 13 residues long. The V and J ends lost 4 bases and 3 bases respectively, with 7 bases between them. Germline values: CDR1 LGHNA, CDR2 YSLEER. The CDR3 protein is CASSRSNYNEQFF. The CDR3 nucleotides read TGCGCCAGCAGCCGGAGTAACTACAATGAGCAGTTCTTC.

The V and J genes are TRBV19 and TRBJ2-5; 9 positions agree with TRBD1. Germline V gene sequence: CDR1 LNHDA, CDR2 SQIVND (reference sequence). Germline trimming cut 5 bases from V and 5 bases from J; bases unmatched to any gene: 12. CDR3 length equals 16 residues. This chain's CDR3 is CASSVRRTGVRETQYF. In DNA, the CDR3 is TGTGCCAGTAGTGTGCGTAGGACAGGGGTTAGGGAGACCCAGTACTTC.

The chain carries TRBV11-3 and TRBJ1-1, with D perhaps matching TRBD1 (5 bases). V gave up 11 bases and J gave up 3 bases, with 16 bases separating them. Germline V CDR1 and CDR2: SGHNT, YENEEA. The CDR3 extends over 13 amino acids. The CDR3 bases are TGTGCCGCCAACCGACAGCGGGACACTGAAGCTTTCTTT. Translation gives CAANRQRDTEAFF.

This chain joins TRBV5-1 and TRBJ2-5, with D perhaps matching TRBD2 (6 bases). The J call may not be correct, given that the DNA end is closer to TRBJ2-7. The CDR3 has 14 amino acids. In germline, CDR1 is SGHRS, CDR2 YFSETQ. The CDR3: CASSFTGGAYEQYF. In DNA form, the CDR3 reads TGCGCCAGCAGCTTCACCGGAGGGGCCTACGAGCAGTACTTC.

V is TRBV7-8 and J is TRBJ2-2; TRBD2 matches at 7 bases. Unmatched junction bases numbered 15, after V lost 1 base and J lost 7 bases. The length of the CDR3 is 18 residues. Germline CDR1 is SGHVS and CDR2 is FQNEAQ. The CDR3 sequence is CASSLDPAGRIGHGELFF. In DNA form, the CDR3 reads TGTGCCAGCAGCTTAGACCCAGCGGGGAGGATTGGCCACGGGGAGCTGTTTTTT. The complete variable domain, with remaining parts taken from reference TRBV7-8 and TRBJ2-2, reads GAGVSQSPRYKVAKRGQDVALRCDPISGHVSLFWYQQALGQGPEFLTYFQNEAQLDKSGLPSDRFFAERPEGSVSTLKIQRTQQEDSAVYLCASSLDPAGRIGHGELFFGEGSRLTVL.

Turning to this clone: At one of its ends the junction is not consistent with the germline gene, which may arise from a read error. The V call is TRBV7-7, the J call TRBJ2-7, with a possible D match to TRBD2 (5 bases). CDR1 and CDR2 (germline): SSHAT, FNYEAQ (reference sequence). The CDR3 spans 13 residues. The CDR3 sequence: CASSLAIGYEQYF. CDR3 sequence (DNA): TGTGCTAGCAGCTTAGCGATCGGCTACGAGCAGTACTTC.

The chain is built from TRBV5-1 and TRBJ2-7; the match to TRBD2 covers 9 bases. The V segment lost 0 bases and the J segment 5 bases; nucleotides outside the gene matches: 6. The V gene's germline CDR1 is SGHRS and CDR2 YFSETQ. The CDR3 runs to 15 residues. The CDR3 region is CASSLVAGGPNEQYF. The DNA for the CDR3 is TGCGCCAGCAGCTTGGTGGCGGGAGGGCCCAACGAGCAGTACTTC.

J is TRBJ2-7 and V is TRBV10-3, with 15 bases that match TRBD2. V was pared by 3 bases and J by 7 bases, with 7 bases of the junction left unmatched. The CDR3 runs 16 residues. Germline V gene sequence: CDR1 ENHRY, CDR2 SYGVKD. CDR3 sequence: CAISDPGLAGGDEQYF. The CDR3 bases are TGTGCCATCAGTGATCCAGGACTAGCGGGAGGGGATGAGCAGTACTTC.

Details on this clone: Its ends do not fully match the called genes, so a read error is possible. The genes are TRBV19 and TRBJ2-7; 8 bases fit TRBD1. This CDR3 comprises 15 residues. Per germline, CDR1 LNHDA and CDR2 SQIVND (reference sequence). The CDR3 here is CASTITGTGNYEQYF. The DNA of the CDR3 is TGTGCCAGTACTATAACCGGGACAGGTAATTACGAGCAGTACTTC.

The CDR3 region is CASSLGPGLAEDNEQFF. The CDR3, as DNA: TGTGCCAGCAGCTTAGGCCCGGGACTAGCGGAGGACAATGAGCAGTTCTTC. The rearrangement joins TRBV11-3 to TRBJ2-1; TRBD2 matches 11 bases. Germline lookup yields CDR1 SGHNT and CDR2 YENEEA. The CDR3 is 17 residues long. Unmatched junction bases numbered 7, after V lost 1 base and J lost 5 bases.

The gene calls are TRBV9 and TRBJ2-5; 11 bases line up with TRBD2. Germline CDR1 is SGDLS and CDR2 is YYNGEE. The CDR3 sequence is 16 residues long. V shed 3 bases and J 4 bases; nucleotides not matched to a gene: 8. The chain's CDR3 is CASSEGTSGLSETQYF. The CDR3 nucleotides read TGTGCCAGCAGCGAGGGGACTAGCGGATTATCAGAGACCCAGTACTTC.